This TCR beta chain came from a study of T cell repertoires in cytomegalovirus infection. In regard to this clonotype: Its cognate antigen is unknown.

This CDR3 contains 14 residues. Per germline, CDR1 SNHLY and CDR2 FYNNEI. Trimming took 5 bases from V and 1 from J; bases not matched to a gene: 4. TCRdb used MiXCR to reprocess the reads, holding one entry per CDR3 protein. The data hold 84,000 or so distinct CDR3 sequences, with approximately 46% observed a single time. The chain couples TRBV2 to TRBJ1-1; the match to TRBD1 covers 7 bases. This receptor was taken from a human donor in good health (CMV status not recorded). Some clones in this sample may be carry-over from other donors' samples. This material consisted of CD8+ T cells from cultured PBMCs, taken from culture after CMV antigen stimulation. CDR3 bases: TGTGCCAGCAGTCGTGGGACAGAGAACACTGAAGCTTTCTTT. Translating gives CASSRGTENTEAFF.